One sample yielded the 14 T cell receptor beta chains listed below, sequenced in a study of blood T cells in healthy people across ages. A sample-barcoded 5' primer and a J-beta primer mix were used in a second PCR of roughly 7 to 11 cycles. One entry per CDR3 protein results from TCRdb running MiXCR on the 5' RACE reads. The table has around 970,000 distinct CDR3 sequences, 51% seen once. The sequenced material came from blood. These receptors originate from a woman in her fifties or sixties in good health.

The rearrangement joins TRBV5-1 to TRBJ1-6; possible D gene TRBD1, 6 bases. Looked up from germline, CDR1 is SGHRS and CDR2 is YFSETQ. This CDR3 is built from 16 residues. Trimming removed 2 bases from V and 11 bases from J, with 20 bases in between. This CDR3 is CASSLSSPTGYAPLHF. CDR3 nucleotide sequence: TGCGCCAGCAGCTTATCCTCCCCCACAGGGTACGCACCCCTCCACTTT.

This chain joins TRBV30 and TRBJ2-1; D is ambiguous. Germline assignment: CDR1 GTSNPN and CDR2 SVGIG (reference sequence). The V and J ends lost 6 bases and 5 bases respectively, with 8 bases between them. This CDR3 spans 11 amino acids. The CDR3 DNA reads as TGTGCCTGTGAAGGGCACAATGAGCAGTTCTTC. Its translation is CACEGHNEQFF.

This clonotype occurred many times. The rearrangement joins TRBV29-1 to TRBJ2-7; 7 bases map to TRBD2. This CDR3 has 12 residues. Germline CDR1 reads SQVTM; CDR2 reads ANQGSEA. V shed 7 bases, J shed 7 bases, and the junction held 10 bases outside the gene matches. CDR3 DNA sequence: TGCAGCGGCGGGACTACCCTGCGAGAGCAGTACTTC. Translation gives CSGGTTLREQYF.

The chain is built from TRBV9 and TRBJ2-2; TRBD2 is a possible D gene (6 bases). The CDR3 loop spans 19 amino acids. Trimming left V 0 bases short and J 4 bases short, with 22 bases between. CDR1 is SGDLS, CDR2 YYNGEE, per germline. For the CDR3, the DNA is TGTGCCAGCAGCGTAGAGCACGGCGGAGGGCCTTTATCCACCGGGGAGCTGTTTTTT. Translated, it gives CASSVEHGGGPLSTGELFF.

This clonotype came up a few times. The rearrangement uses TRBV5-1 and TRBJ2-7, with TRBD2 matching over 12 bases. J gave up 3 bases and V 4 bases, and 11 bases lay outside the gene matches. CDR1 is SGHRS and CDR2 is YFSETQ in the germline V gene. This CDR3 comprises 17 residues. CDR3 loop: CASSPRLAGDHDYEQYF. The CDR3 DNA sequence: TGCGCCAGCAGCCCGAGACTAGCGGGAGACCATGACTACGAGCAGTACTTC.

The CDR3 DNA reads TGTGCCAGCAGGGAGAGTAACTACAATGAGCAGTACTTC. Translating it yields CASRESNYNEQYF. The genes are TRBV12-3 or TRBV12-4 and TRBJ2-7; unclear D gene. V lost 6 bases and J 7 bases, leaving 16 bases between the germline ends. CDR3 size: 13 residues.

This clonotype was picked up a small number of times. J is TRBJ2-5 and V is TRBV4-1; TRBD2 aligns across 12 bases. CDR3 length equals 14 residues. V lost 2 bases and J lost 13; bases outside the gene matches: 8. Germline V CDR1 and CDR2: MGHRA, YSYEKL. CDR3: CASSQLTSGSSPYF. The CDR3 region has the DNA TGCGCCAGCAGCCAATTGACTAGCGGGAGTAGTCCGTACTTC.

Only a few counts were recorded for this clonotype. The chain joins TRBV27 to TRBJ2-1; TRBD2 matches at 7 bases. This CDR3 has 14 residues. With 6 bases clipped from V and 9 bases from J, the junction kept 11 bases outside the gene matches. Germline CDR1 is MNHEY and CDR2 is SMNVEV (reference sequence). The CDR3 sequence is CASRSGGGPREQFF. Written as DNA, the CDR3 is TGTGCCAGCAGGAGTGGGGGAGGGCCTCGTGAGCAGTTCTTC.

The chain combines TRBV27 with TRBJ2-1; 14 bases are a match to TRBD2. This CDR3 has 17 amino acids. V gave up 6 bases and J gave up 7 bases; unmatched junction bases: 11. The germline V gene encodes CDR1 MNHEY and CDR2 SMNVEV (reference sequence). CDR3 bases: TGTGCCAGCAGCCGACTAGCGGGAGGGCTAAAGGGGAATGAGCAGTTCTTC. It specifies CASSRLAGGLKGNEQFF.

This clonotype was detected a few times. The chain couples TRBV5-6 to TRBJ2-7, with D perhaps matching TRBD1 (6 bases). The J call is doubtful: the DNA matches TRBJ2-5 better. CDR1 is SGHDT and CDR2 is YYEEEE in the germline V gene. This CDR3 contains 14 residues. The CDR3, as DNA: TGTGCCAGCAGCTGGACAGCCTTTCCTTTGACCCAGTACTTC. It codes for CASSWTAFPLTQYF.

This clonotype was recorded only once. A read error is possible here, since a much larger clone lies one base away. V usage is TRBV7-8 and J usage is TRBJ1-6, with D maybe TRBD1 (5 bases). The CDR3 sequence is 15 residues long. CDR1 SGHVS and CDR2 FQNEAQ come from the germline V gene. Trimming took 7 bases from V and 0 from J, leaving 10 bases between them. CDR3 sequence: CASTPGGSYNSPLHF. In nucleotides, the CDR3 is TGTGCCAGCACACCGGGGGGCTCCTATAATTCACCCCTCCACTTT. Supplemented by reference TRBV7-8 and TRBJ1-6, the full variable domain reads GAGVSQSPRYKVAKRGQDVALRCDPISGHVSLFWYQQALGQGPEFLTYFQNEAQLDKSGLPSDRFFAERPEGSVSTLKIQRTQQEDSAVYLCASTPGGSYNSPLHFGNGTRLTVT.

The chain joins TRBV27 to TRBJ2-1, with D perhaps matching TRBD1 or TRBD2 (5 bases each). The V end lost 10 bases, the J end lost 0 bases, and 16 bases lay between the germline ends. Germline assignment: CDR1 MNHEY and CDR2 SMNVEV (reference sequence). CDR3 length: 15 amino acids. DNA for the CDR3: TGTGCCACCAATCGGGACGGCTACTCCTACAATGAGCAGTTCTTC. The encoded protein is CATNRDGYSYNEQFF.

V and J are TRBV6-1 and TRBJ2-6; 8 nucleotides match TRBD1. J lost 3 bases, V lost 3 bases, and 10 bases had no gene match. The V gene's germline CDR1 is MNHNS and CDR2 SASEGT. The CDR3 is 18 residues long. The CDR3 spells CASSEDRVPFFGANVLTF. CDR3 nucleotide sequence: TGTGCCAGCAGTGAGGACAGGGTTCCTTTTTTTGGGGCCAACGTCCTGACTTTC.

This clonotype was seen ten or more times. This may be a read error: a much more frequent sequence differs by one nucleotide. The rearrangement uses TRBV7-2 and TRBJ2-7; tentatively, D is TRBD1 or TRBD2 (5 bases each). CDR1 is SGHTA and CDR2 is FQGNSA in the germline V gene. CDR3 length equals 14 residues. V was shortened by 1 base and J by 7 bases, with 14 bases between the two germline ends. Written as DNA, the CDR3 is TGTGCCAGCAGCTTAGGGGGGTTGTTGCAAGAGCAGTACTTC. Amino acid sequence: CASSLGGLLQEQYF.